These 32 T cell receptor beta chains originate from one sample sequenced in a study of OX40 agonist ivuxolimab in advanced cancers. Some clones are missing from TCRdb's copy, which holds only in-frame ones; the method was immunoSEQ multiplex PCR. The sample holds 9,000 to 15,000 clones, roughly 80% seen once. This material consisted of CD4+ or CD8+ T cells sorted from blood, taken in a trial of the OX40 agonist ivuxolimab. The source is an adult with an advanced solid tumor such as melanoma, head and neck, liver or kidney cancer.

As for this clone: One end of the junction does not line up with germline, which may come from a read error. The chain couples TRBV10-3 to TRBJ1-1; D is unclear. The CDR3 sequence is 12 residues long. Germline assignment: CDR1 ENHRY and CDR2 SYGVKD. CDR3 residues: CASSPDGTEAFF. The CDR3 DNA sequence: TGCGCCAGCAGTCCTGACGGCACTGAAGCTTTCTTT.

By sample fraction, this clone is medium-sized (0.01 to 0.1%). The chain carries TRBV11-2 and TRBJ2-7; D is unresolved. This CDR3 has 13 amino acids. The germline V gene encodes CDR1 SGHAT and CDR2 FQNNGV. Trimming cost V 5 bases and J 2 bases, with 10 bases left between them. This CDR3 reads CASSPDPPYEQYF. CDR3 sequence (DNA): TGTGCCAGCAGCCCGGACCCACCCTACGAGCAGTACTTC.

V gene TRBV28 combines with J gene TRBJ1-2, with D perhaps matching TRBD1 (6 bases). Trimming shortened V by 5 bases and J by 5 bases, and 21 bases separated the two germline ends. The CDR3 is made up of 16 amino acids. The germline gives CDR1 MDHEN, CDR2 SYDVKM. CDR3 sequence reads: CASSPASGGSGYGYTF. The DNA of the CDR3 is TGTGCCAGCAGTCCCGCCTCGGGGGGCTCAGGGTATGGCTACACCTTC.

As for this clone: One end of the junction is discordant with germline, which a read error may explain. This sequence joins TRBV7-7 and TRBJ1-1; D may be TRBD1 (5 bases). This CDR3 comprises 16 residues. Germline values: CDR1 SSHAT, CDR2 FNYEAQ (reference sequence). DNA for the CDR3: TGTGCTAGCAGCGACCCTACGAGGGGCCCCGAAGGTGAAGCTTTCTTT. Translated: CASSDPTRGPEGEAFF. The entire variable domain, with the rest obtained from reference TRBV7-7 and TRBJ1-1, is as follows: GAGVSQSPRYKVTKRGQDVTLRCDPISSHATLYWYQQALGQGPEFLTYFNYEAQPDKSGLPSDRFSAERPEGSISTLTIQRTEQRDSAMYRCASSDPTRGPEGEAFFGQGTRLTVV.

The CDR3 here is CASSFSLEAFF. CDR3 bases: TGTGCCAGCAGCTTTTCGTTGGAAGCTTTCTTT. The V and J genes are TRBV5-6 and TRBJ1-1, with D hard to call. The V end was cut by 2 bases, the J end by 8 bases, with 7 bases between. The CDR3 spans 11 residues. Germline lookup yields CDR1 SGHDT and CDR2 YYEEEE.

This sequence joins TRBV5-1 and TRBJ2-3; D is unresolved. Looked up from germline, CDR1 is SGHRS and CDR2 is YFSETQ. Trimming shortened V by 5 bases and J by 0 bases, and 4 bases separated the two germline ends. The length of the CDR3 is 12 residues. DNA for the CDR3: TGCGCCAGCAGTCCTAGCACAGATACGCAGTATTTT. This sequence encodes CASSPSTDTQYF. Variable domain in full (rest from reference TRBV5-1 and TRBJ2-3): KAGVTQTPRYLIKTRGQQVTLSCSPISGHRSVSWYQQTPGQGLQFLFEYFSETQRNKGNFPGRFSGRQFSNSRSEMNVSTLELGDSALYLCASSPSTDTQYFGPGTRLTVL.

V gene TRBV7-9 combines with J gene TRBJ1-1; 7 positions match TRBD1. V was pared by 5 bases and J by 2 bases, with 14 bases of the junction left unmatched. This CDR3 is built from 17 residues. The germline V gene has CDR1 SEHNR and CDR2 FQNEAQ (reference sequence). CDR3 protein: CASSDGPTGVGNTEAFF. The DNA for the CDR3 is TGTGCCAGCAGCGACGGACCCACAGGGGTAGGAAACACTGAAGCTTTCTTT.

The chain employs TRBV5-1 and TRBJ2-7; TRBD2 aligns across 8 bases. Trimming cost V 4 bases and J 3 bases; bases outside gene matches: 9. Germline-derived CDR1 and CDR2 are SGHRS and YFSETQ. The CDR3 has 15 amino acids. In DNA form, the CDR3 reads TGCGCCAGCAGCCCCGGACTAGCAGCTCGCTACGAGCAGTACTTC. This sequence encodes CASSPGLAARYEQYF.

The chain is built from TRBV28 and TRBJ2-5, with 9 bases fitting TRBD2. This CDR3 has 14 residues. V trimming: 5 bases; J trimming: 4 bases; junction bases outside the gene matches: 5. Germline CDR1 MDHEN, CDR2 SYDVKM. The CDR3 spells CASSMASGVETQYF. The CDR3 DNA reads as TGTGCCAGCAGTATGGCTAGCGGGGTAGAGACCCAGTACTTC.

This chain links TRBV27 with TRBJ2-1; the match to TRBD1 covers 11 bases. Germline CDR1 reads MNHEY; CDR2 reads SMNVEV (reference sequence). The CDR3 contains 15 residues. V was clipped by 3 bases and J by 9 bases; unmatched bases: 7. The CDR3: CASSFPGTGGLEQFF. The CDR3 coding sequence is TGTGCCAGCAGTTTCCCCGGGACAGGGGGTCTTGAGCAGTTCTTC.

This chain links TRBV13 with TRBJ2-1; perhaps TRBD2 as D (5 bases). Germline values: CDR1 PRHDT, CDR2 FYEKMQ (reference sequence). Trimming cost V 5 bases and J 10 bases, with 12 bases left between them. The CDR3 is made up of 12 amino acids. DNA for the CDR3: TGTGCCAGCAGCCTTCCGGGGAAAGAGCAGTTCTTC. Translating gives CASSLPGKEQFF.

This chain links TRBV27 with TRBJ2-3; tentatively, D is TRBD1 (6 bases). Trimming took 2 bases from V and 2 from J, leaving 14 bases between them. This CDR3 has 16 amino acids. CDR1 and CDR2 (germline): MNHEY, SMNVEV (reference sequence). This chain's CDR3 is CASSLGRGLLTDTQYF. The CDR3 coding sequence is TGTGCCAGCAGTTTAGGCAGGGGCCTCCTCACAGATACGCAGTATTTT.

V gene TRBV7-9 combines with J gene TRBJ1-5, with D unclear. Germline-derived CDR1 and CDR2 are SEHNR and FQNEAQ (reference sequence). Trimming took 2 bases from V and 2 from J, leaving 13 bases between them. This CDR3 is 16 amino acids long. CDR3 sequence: CASSLSGSRGNQPQHF. The CDR3, as DNA: TGTGCCAGCAGCTTAAGTGGGTCTAGGGGCAATCAGCCCCAGCATTTT.

This clone has just a few counts. This chain joins TRBV7-3 and TRBJ1-2; TRBD1 agrees at 8 bases. The J segment lost 3 bases and the V segment lost 4 bases, leaving 7 bases of the junction unmatched. Germline CDR1 and CDR2: SGHTA and FQGTGA. This CDR3 contains 15 residues. In DNA form, the CDR3 reads TGTGCCAGCAGCTCCGGACAGGGTTTAGACTATGGCTACACCTTC. Its translation: CASSSGQGLDYGYTF.

The genes are TRBV7-9 and TRBJ1-2; D perhaps matches TRBD1 (6 bases). The CDR3 runs to 14 residues. Germline CDR1 and CDR2: SEHNR and FQNEAQ (reference sequence). V was clipped by 7 bases and J by 4 bases, with 16 bases between them. The CDR3 sequence is CASTLSRGSYGYTF. Here the CDR3 DNA reads TGTGCCAGCACCCTCTCCAGGGGAAGCTATGGCTACACCTTC.

The genes are TRBV27 and TRBJ2-2, with no clear D. Trimming took off 6 bases at V and 4 bases at J, with 18 bases between the two ends. The CDR3 extends over 16 amino acids. The germline V gene encodes CDR1 MNHEY and CDR2 SMNVEV (reference sequence). The CDR3 DNA sequence: TGTGCCAGCAGCCCCCGAGGTGGAATCCCCACCGGGGAGCTGTTTTTT. It specifies CASSPRGGIPTGELFF.

The chain joins TRBV5-6 to TRBJ1-2, with D possibly TRBD1 on 5 matching bases. This CDR3 is built from 13 residues. The V and J ends lost 2 bases and 7 bases respectively, with 12 bases between them. Germline values: CDR1 SGHDT, CDR2 YYEEEE. CDR3 in DNA: TGTGCCAGCAGCTTCGGGACGGCGCTTGGCTACACCTTC. This sequence encodes CASSFGTALGYTF.

The V call is TRBV30, the J call TRBJ2-1; the match to TRBD1 covers 7 bases. From germline, CDR1 is GTSNPN and CDR2 SVGIG (reference sequence). Trimming at V came to 3 bases and at J to 0 bases, leaving 8 bases not matched to a gene. There are 16 residues in the CDR3. The CDR3 sequence: CAWRMGQTSSYNEQFF. The CDR3 region has the DNA TGTGCCTGGAGAATGGGACAGACCTCCTCCTACAATGAGCAGTTCTTC. Drawing the rest from reference TRBV30 and TRBJ2-1, the complete variable domain is SQTIHQWPATLVQPVGSPLSLECTVEGTSNPNLYWYRQAAGRGLQLLFYSVGIGQISSEVPQNLSASRPQDRQFILSSKKLLLSDSGFYLCAWRMGQTSSYNEQFFGPGTRLTVL.

This clone is deemed medium-sized. The chain employs TRBV7-9 and TRBJ1-3; unclear D gene. Germline V lookup: CDR1 SEHNR, CDR2 FQNEAQ (reference sequence). This CDR3 spans 15 amino acids. V lost 1 base and J lost 2, with 9 bases in between. The CDR3 is CASSLESSPGNTIYF. In DNA form, the CDR3 reads TGTGCCAGCAGCTTAGAGTCCAGTCCTGGAAACACCATATATTTT.

This clone was counted a single time. The CDR3 reads CASSNGPREQYV. The CDR3 DNA sequence: TGTGCCAGCAGTAATGGGCCAAGAGAGCAGTACGTC. The V gene is TRBV6-5, the J gene TRBJ2-7; D is undetermined. The CDR3 has 12 residues. V lost 5 bases, J lost 7 bases, and 12 bases lay in between. Germline CDR1 MNHEY, CDR2 SVGAGI.

The genes are TRBV2 and TRBJ1-2; no reliable D call. CDR1 is SNHLY and CDR2 is FYNNEI in the germline V gene. V shed 1 base and J shed 0 bases, with 12 bases lying between them. The CDR3 is made up of 16 amino acids. CDR3 loop: CASSEVDQGPNYGYTF. The CDR3 bases are TGTGCCAGCAGTGAAGTTGATCAAGGGCCTAACTATGGCTACACCTTC.

This clone appeared a single time. This chain connects TRBV2 to TRBJ2-7; 8 bases are shared with TRBD1. CDR3 length: 13 residues. Germline V lookup: CDR1 SNHLY, CDR2 FYNNEI. The V and J ends lost 8 bases and 6 bases, in that order; junction bases with no gene match: 9. CDR3 amino acids: CASEGQESFEQYF. The CDR3 DNA reads as TGTGCCAGCGAGGGACAGGAATCGTTCGAGCAGTACTTC.

Turning to this clone: Relative to the germline gene, one junction end is altered; a read error may explain this. Other DNA sequences within the sample encode an identical CDR3. This rearrangement joins TRBV27 to TRBJ1-2, with D possibly being TRBD1 (5 bases). The germline gives CDR1 MNHEY, CDR2 SMNVEV (reference sequence). CDR3 size: 14 residues. CDR3 loop: CATTLSFGAEGYTF. CDR3 nucleotides: TGTGCCACCACCTTGTCGTTTGGGGCGGAAGGCTACACCTTT.

The rearrangement joins TRBV30 to TRBJ1-5; no reliable D call. The V gene's germline CDR1 is GTSNPN and CDR2 SVGIG (reference sequence). V lost 0 bases and J 0 bases, leaving 9 bases between the germline ends. The CDR3 has 15 amino acids. This chain's CDR3 is CAWSVGVGSNQPQHF. The CDR3 nucleotides are TGTGCCTGGAGTGTAGGTGTGGGTAGCAATCAGCCCCAGCATTTT.

This clone showed up just a few times. V and J are TRBV7-8 and TRBJ1-5; no reliable D call. Looked up from germline, CDR1 is SGHVS and CDR2 is FQNEAQ. The CDR3 is 15 amino acids. Between the trimmed V and J ends, which lost 1 base and 1 base, there was a span of 8 bases. CDR3 loop: CASSLEATSNQPQHF. The CDR3 DNA sequence: TGTGCCAGCAGCTTAGAGGCGACAAGCAATCAGCCCCAGCATTTT.

The rearrangement links TRBV13 to TRBJ2-7, with D tentatively TRBD1 (5 bases). Germline loops: CDR1 PRHDT, CDR2 FYEKMQ (reference sequence). V lost 6 bases and J lost 3, with 6 bases in between. The CDR3 has 11 amino acids. The CDR3 DNA follows: TGTGCCAGCAGTGACAGCTACGAGCAGTACTTC. This gives the protein CASSDSYEQYF.

J is TRBJ2-1 and V is TRBV11-3; TRBD1 might be the D (6 bases). The V and J ends lost 7 bases and 3 bases respectively, with 19 bases between them. The CDR3 is made up of 16 amino acids. Germline V lookup: CDR1 SGHNT, CDR2 YENEEA. CDR3 in DNA: TGTGCCAGCAAACTCGGAGGACAGTCCTACTACAATGAGCAGTTCTTC. Amino acid sequence: CASKLGGQSYYNEQFF. Variable domain in full (rest from reference TRBV11-3 and TRBJ2-1): EAGVVQSPRYKIIEKKQPVAFWCNPISGHNTLYWYLQNLGQGPELLIRYENEEAVDDSQLPKDRFSAERLKGVDSTLKIQPAELGDSAVYLCASKLGGQSYYNEQFFGPGTRLTVL.

This chain links TRBV7-9 with TRBJ2-1; tentative D call: TRBD2 (5 bases). V dropped 1 base and J dropped 7 bases, with 5 bases sitting between them. CDR1 and CDR2 from the germline V gene are SEHNR and FQNEAQ (reference sequence). This CDR3 has 12 residues. The CDR3 loop is CASSLGENEQFF. The CDR3 DNA follows: TGTGCCAGCAGCTTAGGGGAGAATGAGCAGTTCTTC.

Concerning this clone: The junction departs from germline at one end; a sequencing error may be responsible. The rearrangement uses TRBV28 and TRBJ2-5; maybe TRBD1 (6 bases). CDR3 length: 10 amino acids. Germline assignment: CDR1 MDHEN and CDR2 SYDVKM. CDR3 protein: CASGSGTSDF. CDR3 in DNA: TGTGCCAGCGGCTCCGGGACATCGGACTTC.

V is TRBV5-4 and J is TRBJ1-2, with D possibly matching TRBD1 (5 bases). Germline loops: CDR1 SGHNT, CDR2 YYREEE (reference sequence). This CDR3 contains 16 residues. With 1 base removed from V and 5 bases from J, the gap between germline ends came to 18 bases. The CDR3: CASSLRESGTRYGYTF. CDR3 DNA: TGTGCCAGCAGCTTGAGAGAGTCGGGGACGCGGTATGGCTACACCTTC.

The J gene is TRBJ2-1, the V gene TRBV28; a weak D match, TRBD1 (5 bases). Germline lookup yields CDR1 MDHEN and CDR2 SYDVKM. V lost 2 bases, J lost 8 bases, and 16 bases lay in between. The CDR3 is 15 amino acids. In nucleotides, the CDR3 is TGTGCCAGCAGTTTACGACAGACTGATATCTATGAGCAGTTCTTC. Translation gives CASSLRQTDIYEQFF.

The gene calls are TRBV7-9 and TRBJ2-5; D gene unclear. Deletions cut 7 bases from V and 0 bases from J, with 15 bases between. The V gene's germline CDR1 is SEHNR and CDR2 FQNEAQ (reference sequence). This CDR3 has 15 amino acids. The CDR3 spells CASISLDTHQETQYF. CDR3 in DNA: TGTGCCAGCATCTCTCTTGACACTCACCAAGAGACCCAGTACTTC. The complete variable domain, with remaining parts taken from reference TRBV7-9 and TRBJ2-5, reads DTGVSQNPRHKITKRGQNVTFRCDPISEHNRLYWYRQTLGQGPEFLTYFQNEAQLEKSRLLSDRFSAERPKGSFSTLEIQRTEQGDSAMYLCASISLDTHQETQYFGPGTRLLVL.